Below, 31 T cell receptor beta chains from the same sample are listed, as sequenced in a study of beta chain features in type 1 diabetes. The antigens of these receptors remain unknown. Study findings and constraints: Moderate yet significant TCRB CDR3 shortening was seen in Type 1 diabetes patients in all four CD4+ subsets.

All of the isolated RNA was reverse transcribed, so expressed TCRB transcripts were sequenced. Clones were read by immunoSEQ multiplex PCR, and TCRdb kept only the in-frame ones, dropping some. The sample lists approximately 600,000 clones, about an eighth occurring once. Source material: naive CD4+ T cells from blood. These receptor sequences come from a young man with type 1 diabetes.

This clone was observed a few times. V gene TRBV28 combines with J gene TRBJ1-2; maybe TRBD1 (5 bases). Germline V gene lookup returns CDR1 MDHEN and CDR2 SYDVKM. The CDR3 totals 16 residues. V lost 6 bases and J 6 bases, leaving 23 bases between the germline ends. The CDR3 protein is CASRSYQRDGSDGYTF. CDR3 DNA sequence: TGTGCCAGCAGGTCCTATCAGCGGGACGGATCAGATGGCTACACCTTC.

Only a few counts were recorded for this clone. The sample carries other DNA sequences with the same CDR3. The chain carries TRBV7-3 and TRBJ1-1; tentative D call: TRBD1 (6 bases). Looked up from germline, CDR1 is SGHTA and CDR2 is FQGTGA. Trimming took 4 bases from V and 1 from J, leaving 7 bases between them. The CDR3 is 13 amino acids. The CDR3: CASSSDRNTEAFF. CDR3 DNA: TGTGCCAGCAGCTCGGACAGGAACACTGAAGCTTTCTTT.

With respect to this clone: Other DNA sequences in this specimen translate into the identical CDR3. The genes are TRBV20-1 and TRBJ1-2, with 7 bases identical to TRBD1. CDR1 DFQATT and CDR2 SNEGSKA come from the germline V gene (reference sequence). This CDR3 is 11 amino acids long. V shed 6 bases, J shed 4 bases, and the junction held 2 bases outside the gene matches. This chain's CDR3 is CSARDSYGYTF. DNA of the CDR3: TGCAGTGCCCGGGACAGCTATGGCTACACCTTC.

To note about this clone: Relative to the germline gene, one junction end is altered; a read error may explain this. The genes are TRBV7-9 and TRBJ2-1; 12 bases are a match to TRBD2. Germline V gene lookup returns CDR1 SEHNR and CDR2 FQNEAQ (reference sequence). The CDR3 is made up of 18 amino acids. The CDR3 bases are TGTGCCAGCAGCGTAGCGTGGACTAGCGGGACCCGAGGGAATGAGCAGTTCTTC. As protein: CASSVAWTSGTRGNEQFF.

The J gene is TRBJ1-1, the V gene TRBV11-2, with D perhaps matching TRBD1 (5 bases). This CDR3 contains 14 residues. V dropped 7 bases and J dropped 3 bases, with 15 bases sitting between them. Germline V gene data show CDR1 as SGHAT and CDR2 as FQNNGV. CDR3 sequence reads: CASKPFKGDTEAFF. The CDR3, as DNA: TGTGCCAGCAAGCCCTTTAAAGGGGACACTGAAGCTTTCTTT.

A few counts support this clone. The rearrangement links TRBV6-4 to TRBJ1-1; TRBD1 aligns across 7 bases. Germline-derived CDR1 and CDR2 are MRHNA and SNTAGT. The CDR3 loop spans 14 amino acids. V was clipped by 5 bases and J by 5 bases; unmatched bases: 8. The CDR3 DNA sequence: TGTGCCAGCAGTCGCCGTACAGGGGATACTGAAGCTTTCTTT. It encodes CASSRRTGDTEAFF.

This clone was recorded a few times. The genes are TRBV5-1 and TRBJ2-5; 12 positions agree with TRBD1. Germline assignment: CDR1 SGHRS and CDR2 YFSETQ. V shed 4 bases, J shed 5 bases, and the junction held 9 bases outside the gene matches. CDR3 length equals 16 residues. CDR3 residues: CASSITGTGGTETQYF. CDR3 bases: TGCGCCAGCAGCATCACCGGGACAGGGGGCACCGAGACCCAGTACTTC.

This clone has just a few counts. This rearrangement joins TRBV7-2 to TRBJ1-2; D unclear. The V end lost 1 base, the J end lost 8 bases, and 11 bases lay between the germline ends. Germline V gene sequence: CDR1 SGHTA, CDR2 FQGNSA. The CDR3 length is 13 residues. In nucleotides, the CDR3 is TGTGCCAGCAGCTTAGTGGTAGGGCAAGGCTACACCTTC. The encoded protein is CASSLVVGQGYTF. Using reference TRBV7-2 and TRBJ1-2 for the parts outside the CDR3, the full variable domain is GAGVSQSPSNKVTEKGKDVELRCDPISGHTALYWYRQSLGQGLEFLIYFQGNSAPDKSGLPSDRFSAERTGGSVSTLTIQRTQQEDSAVYLCASSLVVGQGYTFGSGTRLTVV.

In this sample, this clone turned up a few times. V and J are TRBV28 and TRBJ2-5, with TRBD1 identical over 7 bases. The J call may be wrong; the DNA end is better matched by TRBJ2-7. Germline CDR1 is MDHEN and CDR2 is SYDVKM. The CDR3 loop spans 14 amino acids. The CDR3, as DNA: TGTGCCAGCAGCCGAACAAGACAGGGCTACGAGCAGTACTTC. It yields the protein CASSRTRQGYEQYF.

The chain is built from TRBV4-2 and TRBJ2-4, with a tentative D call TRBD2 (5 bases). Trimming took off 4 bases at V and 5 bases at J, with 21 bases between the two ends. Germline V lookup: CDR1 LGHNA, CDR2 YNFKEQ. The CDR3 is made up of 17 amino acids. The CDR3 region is CASSLTVRGPHQNIQYF. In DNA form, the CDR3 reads TGTGCCAGCAGCCTGACCGTACGGGGTCCCCACCAAAACATTCAGTACTTC.

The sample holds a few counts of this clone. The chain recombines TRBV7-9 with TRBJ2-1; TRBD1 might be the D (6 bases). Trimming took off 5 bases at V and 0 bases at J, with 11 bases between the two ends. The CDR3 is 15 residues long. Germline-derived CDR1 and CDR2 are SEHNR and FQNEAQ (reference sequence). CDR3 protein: CASSAPRGSYNEQFF. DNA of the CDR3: TGTGCCAGCAGCGCTCCCAGGGGCTCCTACAATGAGCAGTTCTTC.

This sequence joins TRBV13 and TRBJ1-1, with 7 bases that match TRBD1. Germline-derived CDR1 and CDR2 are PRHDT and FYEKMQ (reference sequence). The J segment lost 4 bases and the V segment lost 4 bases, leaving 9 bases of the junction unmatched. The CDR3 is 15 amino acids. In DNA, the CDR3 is TGTGCCAGCAGCTCCGAGGGGGCATGGGCCACTGAAGCTTTCTTT. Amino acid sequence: CASSSEGAWATEAFF.

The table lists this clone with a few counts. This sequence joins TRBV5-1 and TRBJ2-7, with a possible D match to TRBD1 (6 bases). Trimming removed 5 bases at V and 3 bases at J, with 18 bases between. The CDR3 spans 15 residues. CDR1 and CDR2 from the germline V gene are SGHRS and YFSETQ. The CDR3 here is CASRQGDWGLYEQYF. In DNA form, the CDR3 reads TGCGCCAGCAGACAGGGAGATTGGGGCCTCTACGAGCAGTACTTC.

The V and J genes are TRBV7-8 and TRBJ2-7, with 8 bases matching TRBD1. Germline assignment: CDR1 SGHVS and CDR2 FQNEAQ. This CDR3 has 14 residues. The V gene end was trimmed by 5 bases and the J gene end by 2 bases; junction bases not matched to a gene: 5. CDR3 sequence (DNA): TGTGCCAGCAGCCGGGACAGGACGGCCTACGAGCAGTACTTC. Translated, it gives CASSRDRTAYEQYF.

Here the CDR3 DNA reads TGTGCCAGCAGCGTAGGGGGCTTGAGCTCCTACGAGCAGTACTTC. Protein sequence: CASSVGGLSSYEQYF. The chain combines TRBV9 with TRBJ2-7, with D tentatively TRBD1 (5 bases). V shed 0 bases and J shed 0 bases, with 10 bases lying between them. Looked up from germline, CDR1 is SGDLS and CDR2 is YYNGEE. The CDR3 runs to 15 residues.

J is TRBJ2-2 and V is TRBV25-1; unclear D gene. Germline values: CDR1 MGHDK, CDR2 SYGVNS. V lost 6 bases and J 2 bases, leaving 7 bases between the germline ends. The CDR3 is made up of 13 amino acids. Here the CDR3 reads CASRVPNTGELFF. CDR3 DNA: TGTGCCAGCAGAGTTCCTAACACCGGGGAGCTGTTTTTT.

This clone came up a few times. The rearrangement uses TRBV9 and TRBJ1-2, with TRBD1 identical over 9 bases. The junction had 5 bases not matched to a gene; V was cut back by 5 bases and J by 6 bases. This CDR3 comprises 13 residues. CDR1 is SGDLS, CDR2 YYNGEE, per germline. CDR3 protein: CASSRGTGNGYTF. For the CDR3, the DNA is TGTGCCAGCAGTAGGGGGACAGGGAATGGCTACACCTTC.

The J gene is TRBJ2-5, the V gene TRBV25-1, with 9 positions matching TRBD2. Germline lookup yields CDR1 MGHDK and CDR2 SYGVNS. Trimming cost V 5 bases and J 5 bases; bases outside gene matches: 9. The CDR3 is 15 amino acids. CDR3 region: CASSLAGEPGETQYF. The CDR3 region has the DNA TGTGCCAGCAGTTTAGCGGGGGAGCCCGGCGAGACCCAGTACTTC. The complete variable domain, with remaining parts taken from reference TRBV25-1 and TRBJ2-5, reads EADIYQTPRYLVIGTGKKITLECSQTMGHDKMYWYQQDPGMELHLIHYSYGVNSTEKGDLSSESTVSRIRTEHFPLTLESARPSHTSQYLCASSLAGEPGETQYFGPGTRLLVL.

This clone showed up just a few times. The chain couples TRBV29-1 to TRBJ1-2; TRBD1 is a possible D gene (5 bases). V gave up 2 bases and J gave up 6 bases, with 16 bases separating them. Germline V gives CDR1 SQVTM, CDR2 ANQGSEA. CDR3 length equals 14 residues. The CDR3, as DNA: TGCAGCGTTGAAAAAACCAGGGTTCAGGATGGCTACACCTTC. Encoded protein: CSVEKTRVQDGYTF.

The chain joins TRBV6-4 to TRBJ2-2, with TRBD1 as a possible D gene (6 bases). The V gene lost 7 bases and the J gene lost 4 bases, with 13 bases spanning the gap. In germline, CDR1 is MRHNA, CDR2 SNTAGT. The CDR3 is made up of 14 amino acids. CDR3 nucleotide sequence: TGTGCCAGCAAGGGGGAGTCGACCACCGGGGAGCTGTTTTTT. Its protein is CASKGESTTGELFF.

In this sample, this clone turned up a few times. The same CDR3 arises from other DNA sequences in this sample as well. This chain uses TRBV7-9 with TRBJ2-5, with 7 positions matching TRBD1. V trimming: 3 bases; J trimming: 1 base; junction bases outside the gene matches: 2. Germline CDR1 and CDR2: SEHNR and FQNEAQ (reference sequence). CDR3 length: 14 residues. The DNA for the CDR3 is TGTGCCAGCAGCTTGGGACAGATCCAAGAGACCCAGTACTTC. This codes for CASSLGQIQETQYF.

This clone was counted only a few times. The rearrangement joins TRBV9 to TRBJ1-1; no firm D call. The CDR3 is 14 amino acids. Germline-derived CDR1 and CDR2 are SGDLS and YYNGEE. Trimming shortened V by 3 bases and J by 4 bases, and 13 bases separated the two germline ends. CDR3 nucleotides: TGTGCCAGCAGCGCTTCTTTGGGTGGCACTGAAGCTTTCTTT. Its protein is CASSASLGGTEAFF. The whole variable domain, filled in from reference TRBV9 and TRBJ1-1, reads DSGVTQTPKHLITATGQRVTLRCSPRSGDLSVYWYQQSLDQGLQFLIQYYNGEERAKGNILERFSAQQFPDLHSELNLSSLELGDSALYFCASSASLGGTEAFFGQGTRLTVV.

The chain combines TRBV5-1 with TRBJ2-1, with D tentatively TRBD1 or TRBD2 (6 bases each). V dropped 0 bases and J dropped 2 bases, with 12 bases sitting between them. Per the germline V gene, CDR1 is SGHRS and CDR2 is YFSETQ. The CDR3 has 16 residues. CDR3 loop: CASSLAGAVTYNEQFF. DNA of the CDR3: TGCGCCAGCAGCTTGGCGGGGGCAGTCACCTACAATGAGCAGTTCTTC.

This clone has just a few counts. DNA for the CDR3: TGTGCCTGGAAGTCCGGCAGGGGGCCTGGAAACACCATATATTTT. As protein: CAWKSGRGPGNTIYF. This sequence joins TRBV30 and TRBJ1-3, with 8 bases matching TRBD1. The CDR3 is 15 residues long. Germline CDR1 is GTSNPN and CDR2 is SVGIG (reference sequence). The trim removed 4 bases at V and 2 bases at J, leaving 7 bases unmatched.

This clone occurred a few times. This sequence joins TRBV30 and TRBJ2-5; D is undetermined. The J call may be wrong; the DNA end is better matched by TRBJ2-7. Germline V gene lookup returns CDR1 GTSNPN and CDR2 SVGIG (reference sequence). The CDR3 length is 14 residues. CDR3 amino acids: CAWSGSPGPYEQYF. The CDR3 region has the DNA TGTGCCTGGAGCGGGTCCCCAGGACCTTACGAGCAGTACTTC.

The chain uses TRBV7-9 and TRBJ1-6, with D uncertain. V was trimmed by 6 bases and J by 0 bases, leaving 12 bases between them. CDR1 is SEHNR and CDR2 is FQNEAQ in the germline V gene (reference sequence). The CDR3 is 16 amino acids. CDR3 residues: CASSSRASSYNSPLHF. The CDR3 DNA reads TGTGCCAGCAGTTCAAGGGCCAGCTCCTATAATTCACCCCTCCACTTT.

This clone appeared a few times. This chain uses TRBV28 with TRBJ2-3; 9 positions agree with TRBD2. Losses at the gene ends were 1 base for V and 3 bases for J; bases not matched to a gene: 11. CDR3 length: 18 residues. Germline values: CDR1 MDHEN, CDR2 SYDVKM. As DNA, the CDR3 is TGTGCCAGCAGTTTATTAACGCGGGGGGGCCACGAGACAGATACGCAGTATTTT. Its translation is CASSLLTRGGHETDTQYF.

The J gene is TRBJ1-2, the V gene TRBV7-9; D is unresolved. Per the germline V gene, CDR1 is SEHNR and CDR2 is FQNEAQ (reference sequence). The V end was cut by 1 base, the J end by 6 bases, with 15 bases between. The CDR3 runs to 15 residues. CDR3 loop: CASSLGARLTDGYTF. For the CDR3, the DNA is TGTGCCAGCAGCTTAGGGGCCAGATTAACAGATGGCTACACCTTC.

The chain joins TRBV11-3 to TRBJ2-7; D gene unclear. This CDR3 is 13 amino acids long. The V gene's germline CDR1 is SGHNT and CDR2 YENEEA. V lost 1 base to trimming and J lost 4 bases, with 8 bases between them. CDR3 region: CASSLGSTYEQYF. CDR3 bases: TGTGCCAGCAGCTTAGGGAGTACATACGAGCAGTACTTC. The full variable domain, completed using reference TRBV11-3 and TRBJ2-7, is EAGVVQSPRYKIIEKKQPVAFWCNPISGHNTLYWYLQNLGQGPELLIRYENEEAVDDSQLPKDRFSAERLKGVDSTLKIQPAELGDSAVYLCASSLGSTYEQYFGPGTRLTVT.

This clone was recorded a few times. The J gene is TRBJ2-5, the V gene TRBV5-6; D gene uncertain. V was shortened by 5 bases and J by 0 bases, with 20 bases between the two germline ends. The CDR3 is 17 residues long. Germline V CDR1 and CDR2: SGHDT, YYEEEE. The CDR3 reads CASSPLPLRTDQETQYF. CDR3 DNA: TGTGCCAGCAGTCCGCTCCCATTGCGGACCGACCAAGAGACCCAGTACTTC.

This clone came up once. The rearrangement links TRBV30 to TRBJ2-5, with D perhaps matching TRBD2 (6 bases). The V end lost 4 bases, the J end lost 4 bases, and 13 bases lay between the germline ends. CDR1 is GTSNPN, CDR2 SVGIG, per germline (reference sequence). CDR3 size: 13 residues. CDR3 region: CAWNGGAPETQYF. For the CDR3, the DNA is TGTGCCTGGAATGGAGGGGCCCCAGAGACCCAGTACTTC.